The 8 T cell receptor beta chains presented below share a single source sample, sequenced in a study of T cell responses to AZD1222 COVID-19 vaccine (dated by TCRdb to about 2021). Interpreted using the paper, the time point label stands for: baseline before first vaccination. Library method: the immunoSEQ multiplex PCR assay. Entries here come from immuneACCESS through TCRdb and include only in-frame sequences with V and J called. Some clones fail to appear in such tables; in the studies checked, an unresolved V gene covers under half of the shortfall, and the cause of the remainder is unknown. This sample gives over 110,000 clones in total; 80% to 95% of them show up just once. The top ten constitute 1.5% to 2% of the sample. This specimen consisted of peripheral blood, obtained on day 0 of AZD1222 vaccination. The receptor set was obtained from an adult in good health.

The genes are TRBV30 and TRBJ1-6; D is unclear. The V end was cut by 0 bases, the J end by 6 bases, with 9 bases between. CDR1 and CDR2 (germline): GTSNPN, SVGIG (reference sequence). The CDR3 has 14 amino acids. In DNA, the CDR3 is TGTGCCTGGAGTGTTTCAGGAACTAATTCACCCCTCCACTTT. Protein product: CAWSVSGTNSPLHF.

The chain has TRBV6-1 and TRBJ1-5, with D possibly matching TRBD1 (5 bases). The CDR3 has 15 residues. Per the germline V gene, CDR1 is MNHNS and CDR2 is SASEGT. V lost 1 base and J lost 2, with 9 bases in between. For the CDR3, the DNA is TGTGCCAGCAGTGAAGGGCAGGGCGGCAATCAGCCCCAGCATTTT. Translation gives CASSEGQGGNQPQHF.

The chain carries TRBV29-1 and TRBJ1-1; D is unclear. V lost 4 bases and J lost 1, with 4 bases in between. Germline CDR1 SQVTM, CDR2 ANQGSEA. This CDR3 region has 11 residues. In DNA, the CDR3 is TGCAGCGTTGGTCGGAACACTGAAGCTTTCTTT. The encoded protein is CSVGRNTEAFF.

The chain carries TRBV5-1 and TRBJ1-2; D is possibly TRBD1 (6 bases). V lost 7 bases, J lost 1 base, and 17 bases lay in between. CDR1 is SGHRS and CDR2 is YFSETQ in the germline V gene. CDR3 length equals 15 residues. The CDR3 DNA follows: TGCGCCAGCCGAAGGTGGGACACCGATAACTATGGCTACACCTTC. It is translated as CASRRWDTDNYGYTF.

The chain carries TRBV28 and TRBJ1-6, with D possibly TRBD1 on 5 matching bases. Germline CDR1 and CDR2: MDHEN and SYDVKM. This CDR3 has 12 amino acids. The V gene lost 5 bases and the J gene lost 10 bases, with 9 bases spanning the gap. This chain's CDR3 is CASSLPGSPLHF. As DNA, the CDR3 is TGTGCCAGCAGTCTCCCAGGGTCACCCCTCCACTTT.

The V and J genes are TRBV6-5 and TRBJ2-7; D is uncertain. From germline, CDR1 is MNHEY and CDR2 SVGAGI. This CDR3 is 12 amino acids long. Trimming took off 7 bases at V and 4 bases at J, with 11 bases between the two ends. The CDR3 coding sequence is TGTGCCAGCAACGAGAGGTGGTACGAGCAGTACTTC. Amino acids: CASNERWYEQYF.

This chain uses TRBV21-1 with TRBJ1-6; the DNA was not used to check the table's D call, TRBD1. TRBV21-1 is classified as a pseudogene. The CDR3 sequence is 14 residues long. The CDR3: CASSNGQKLSPLHF. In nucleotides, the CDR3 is TGTGCCAGCAGCAACGGACAGAAACTTTCACCCCTCCACTTT.

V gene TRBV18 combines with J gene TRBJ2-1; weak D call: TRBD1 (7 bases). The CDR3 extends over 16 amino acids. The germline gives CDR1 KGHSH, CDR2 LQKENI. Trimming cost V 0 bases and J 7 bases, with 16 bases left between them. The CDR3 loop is CASSPPAGAGGNEQFF. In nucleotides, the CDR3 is TGTGCCAGCTCACCACCGGCAGGGGCAGGGGGGAATGAGCAGTTCTTC.